Presented here are 25 T cell receptor beta chains from one specimen sequenced in a study of blood T cell repertoires in COVID-19. Sequencing was performed with immunoSEQ multiplex PCR; in TCRdb, only in-frame clones are kept and a portion is missing. This table has about 380,000 clones, 70% to 90% appearing once. The specimen was peripheral blood. Source of these receptors: a man aged 40-55 years with acute or convalescent COVID-19.

The J gene is TRBJ1-1, the V gene TRBV7-2; TRBD1 aligns across 7 bases. From germline, CDR1 is SGHTA and CDR2 FQGNSA. CDR3 length: 15 amino acids. V shed 0 bases and J 0 bases; nucleotides not matched to a gene: 1. The CDR3 nucleotides are TGTGCCAGCAGCTTAGCAGGGGGCGTGAACACTGAAGCTTTCTTT. It translates to CASSLAGGVNTEAFF.

The chain has TRBV7-2 and TRBJ2-2; 14 nucleotides agree with TRBD2. The V and J ends lost 4 bases and 2 bases, in that order; junction bases with no gene match: 3. Germline V gene lookup returns CDR1 SGHTA and CDR2 FQGNSA. This CDR3 has 17 amino acids. The CDR3 spells CASSSGLAGVNTGELFF. The CDR3 DNA is TGTGCCAGCAGCTCGGGACTAGCGGGGGTAAACACCGGGGAGCTGTTTTTT.

The CDR3 loop reads CASSLAGAPDTQYF. CDR3 DNA: TGTGCCAGCAGCCTGGCGGGGGCCCCAGATACGCAGTATTTT. J is TRBJ2-3 and V is TRBV14, with D perhaps matching TRBD2 (7 bases). V was pared by 4 bases and J by 4 bases, with 12 bases between. The CDR3 runs to 14 residues. CDR1 and CDR2 from the germline V gene are SGHDN and FVKESK.

This chain connects TRBV4-1 to TRBJ1-2; TRBD1 aligns across 7 bases. Germline CDR1 MGHRA, CDR2 YSYEKL. The length of the CDR3 is 15 residues. V shed 3 bases, J shed 10 bases, and the junction held 14 bases outside the gene matches. The CDR3 DNA sequence: TGCGCCAGCAGCCATCCCGGGGACAGAGGGCCTGACTACACCTTC. Protein: CASSHPGDRGPDYTF.

The chain has TRBV7-2 and TRBJ2-1; the D is unclear. CDR3 length: 17 residues. Germline loops: CDR1 SGHTA, CDR2 FQGNSA. Trimming pared 2 bases from V and 0 bases from J, leaving 14 bases between. The CDR3 protein is CASSLRSRVSSYNEQFF. CDR3 nucleotide sequence: TGTGCCAGCAGCTTAAGATCACGGGTTAGCTCCTACAATGAGCAGTTCTTC.

The chain recombines TRBV29-1 with TRBJ2-1; weak D call: TRBD1 (7 bases). V lost 2 bases and J 11 bases, leaving 16 bases between the germline ends. The CDR3 totals 13 residues. Germline loops: CDR1 SQVTM, CDR2 ANQGSEA. The CDR3 here is CSVELGQGGKQFF. DNA for the CDR3: TGCAGCGTTGAACTCGGTCAGGGGGGTAAGCAGTTCTTC.

The rearrangement uses TRBV5-5 and TRBJ1-6; 7 bases are shared with TRBD1. Losses at the gene ends were 4 bases for V and 3 bases for J; bases not matched to a gene: 13. In germline, CDR1 is SGHKS, CDR2 YYEKEE (reference sequence). The CDR3 contains 18 residues. The CDR3 DNA reads TGTGCCAGCAGCGGCGGGACAGCGGCATCGATCTATAATTCACCCCTCCACTTT. Amino acid sequence: CASSGGTAASIYNSPLHF. The complete variable domain, with remaining parts taken from reference TRBV5-5 and TRBJ1-6, reads DAGVTQSPTHLIKTRGQQVTLRCSPISGHKSVSWYQQVLGQGPQFIFQYYEKEERGRGNFPDRFSARQFPNYSSELNVNALLLGDSALYLCASSGGTAASIYNSPLHFGNGTRLTVT.

This chain connects TRBV3-1 (or the pseudogene TRBV3-2) to TRBJ1-1; D is perhaps TRBD1 (6 bases). V lost 11 bases, J lost 4 bases, and 14 bases lay in between. The germline V gene encodes CDR1 LGHDT and CDR2 YNNKEL (reference sequence). CDR3 length: 12 amino acids. The DNA for the CDR3 is TGTGCCGCCAGGGGTGGCGGCACTGAAGCTTTCTTT. It specifies CAARGGGTEAFF.

V gene TRBV9 combines with J gene TRBJ1-4, with 10 bases that match TRBD1. CDR3 size: 14 residues. V gave up 3 bases and J gave up 8 bases; unmatched junction bases: 4. CDR1 is SGDLS, CDR2 YYNGEE, per germline. In nucleotides, the CDR3 is TGTGCCAGCAGCGCGACAGGGGGCGGCGAAAAACTGTTTTTT. Its translation: CASSATGGGEKLFF.

V is TRBV7-2 and J is TRBJ1-5; 11 bases fit TRBD1. V trimming: 2 bases; J trimming: 7 bases; junction bases outside the gene matches: 7. Germline V gene sequence: CDR1 SGHTA, CDR2 FQGNSA. The CDR3 consists of 16 residues. CDR3 loop: CASSLYPGQGAQPQHF. The CDR3 DNA reads as TGTGCCAGCAGCTTATATCCTGGACAGGGGGCCCAGCCCCAGCATTTT.

The genes are TRBV4-3 and TRBJ2-3; D remains unclear. This CDR3 has 16 residues. V was trimmed by 0 bases and J by 0 bases, leaving 10 bases between them. In germline, CDR1 is LGHNA, CDR2 YSLEER. Written as DNA, the CDR3 is TGCGCCAGCAGCCAAGATCACCTGACTAGCACAGATACGCAGTATTTT. Translation: CASSQDHLTSTDTQYF.

As DNA, the CDR3 is TGTGCCAGTAGTATTTTAATAGCTCGACAGGTCTACAATGAGCAGTTCTTC. The encoded protein is CASSILIARQVYNEQFF. The chain combines TRBV19 with TRBJ2-1; D perhaps matches TRBD1 (6 bases). The germline CDR1 and CDR2 sequences are LNHDA and SQIVND (reference sequence). The germline V and J ends were trimmed by 3 bases and 3 bases, with 18 bases remaining between them. The CDR3 length is 17 residues.

The rearrangement joins TRBV12-3 or TRBV12-4 to TRBJ2-7; no definite D call. This CDR3 is built from 12 residues. V lost 1 base and J 7 bases, leaving 8 bases between the germline ends. The CDR3, as DNA: TGTGCCAGCAGTTTAGACCGGTGGGAGCAGTACTTC. Its protein product is CASSLDRWEQYF.

The chain employs TRBV7-2 and TRBJ2-3, with D perhaps matching TRBD2 (5 bases). This CDR3 spans 16 amino acids. The V gene lost 5 bases and the J gene lost 9 bases, with 24 bases spanning the gap. CDR1 SGHTA and CDR2 FQGNSA come from the germline V gene. The CDR3 DNA reads TGTGCCAGCAGCCAAGATCCCGGACTCGGGCGAGGCACGCAGTATTTT. This codes for CASSQDPGLGRGTQYF.

The CDR3 region is CASSIWSSSGNTIYF. CDR3 bases: TGTGCCAGTAGTATCTGGTCCAGCTCTGGAAACACCATATATTTT. V usage is TRBV19 and J usage is TRBJ1-3; D is uncertain. Germline V gene data show CDR1 as LNHDA and CDR2 as SQIVND (reference sequence). The CDR3 consists of 15 residues. Trimming pared 3 bases from V and 0 bases from J, leaving 9 bases between. The full variable domain, rest sourced from reference TRBV19 and TRBJ1-3, is DGGITQSPKYLFRKEGQNVTLSCEQNLNHDAMYWYRQDPGQGLRLIYYSQIVNDFQKGDIAEGYSVSREKKESFPLTVTSAQKNPTAFYLCASSIWSSSGNTIYFGEGSWLTVV.

This chain joins TRBV6-5 and TRBJ2-7; 11 nucleotides line up with TRBD1. The germline V gene has CDR1 MNHEY and CDR2 SVGAGI. The CDR3 totals 14 residues. Trimming at V came to 7 bases and at J to 2 bases, leaving 4 bases not matched to a gene. CDR3 in DNA: TGTGCCAGCACTCCGGGACAGGGGGCCTACGAGCAGTACTTC. Translated, it gives CASTPGQGAYEQYF.

The J gene is TRBJ1-6, the V gene TRBV19; D unresolved. Deletions cut 3 bases from V and 7 bases from J, with 16 bases between. The CDR3 contains 16 residues. The germline gives CDR1 LNHDA, CDR2 SQIVND (reference sequence). CDR3 in DNA: TGTGCCAGTAGTATCCTCGGGTCGAGCCGGAATTCACCCCTCCACTTT. This codes for CASSILGSSRNSPLHF.

This chain links TRBV7-6 with TRBJ1-4, with D perhaps TRBD1 (6 bases). Germline CDR1 reads SGHVS; CDR2 reads FNYEAQ. The V end lost 8 bases, the J end lost 8 bases, and 12 bases lay between the germline ends. The CDR3 runs to 12 residues. CDR3 bases: TGTGCCAGCGGGGGGGCCGGGGAAAAACTGTTTTTT. It codes for CASGGAGEKLFF.

This chain connects TRBV20-1 to TRBJ2-5; the D is unclear. CDR3 length: 13 amino acids. Germline CDR1 reads DFQATT; CDR2 reads SNEGSKA (reference sequence). The V end was cut by 3 bases, the J end by 5 bases, with 13 bases between. As DNA, the CDR3 is TGCAGTGCTAGTCAGGTTGGTCGGGAGACCCAGTACTTC. This sequence encodes CSASQVGRETQYF.

The chain combines TRBV27 with TRBJ2-3, with 12 bases lining up with TRBD2. Germline loops: CDR1 MNHEY, CDR2 SMNVEV (reference sequence). Losses at the gene ends were 8 bases for V and 2 bases for J; bases not matched to a gene: 8. This CDR3 has 16 residues. The CDR3 sequence: CASRRLAGALTDTQYF. DNA for the CDR3: TGTGCCAGCCGAAGACTAGCGGGGGCCCTCACAGATACGCAGTATTTT.

Regarding this clone: Different DNA sequences within this sample yield the same CDR3. The genes are TRBV19 and TRBJ1-5; 12 bases map to TRBD1. Trimming removed 5 bases from V and 7 bases from J; junction bases left unmatched: 3. CDR1 and CDR2 from the germline V gene are LNHDA and SQIVND (reference sequence). CDR3 length: 14 residues. CDR3 amino acids: CASSPGTGGQPQHF. CDR3 in DNA: TGTGCCAGTAGTCCCGGGACAGGGGGCCAGCCCCAGCATTTT.

The genes are TRBV4-2 and TRBJ2-7; tentative D call: TRBD2 (5 bases). The CDR3 has 15 residues. CDR1 and CDR2 from the germline V gene are LGHNA and YNFKEQ. The V gene lost 1 base and the J gene lost 2 bases, with 12 bases spanning the gap. CDR3 in DNA: TGTGCCAGCAGCCAAGCCTTTAGCGACCCCTACGAGCAGTACTTC. Translating gives CASSQAFSDPYEQYF.

CDR3 DNA sequence: TGTGCCACCAGCAGAGTTTTGGCCCGTGCCACGGGGAATAACTACGAGCAGTACTTC. Protein product: CATSRVLARATGNNYEQYF. The chain uses TRBV15 and TRBJ2-7, with D perhaps TRBD2 (5 bases). V lost 1 base, J lost 3 bases, and 25 bases lay in between. The CDR3 spans 19 residues. CDR1 LNHNV and CDR2 YYDKDF come from the germline V gene (reference sequence).

The chain has TRBV30 and TRBJ2-3; 9 bases map to TRBD1. V dropped 0 bases and J dropped 6; count of bases not matched to a gene: 7. The CDR3 totals 15 residues. Germline lookup yields CDR1 GTSNPN and CDR2 SVGIG (reference sequence). CDR3 nucleotides: TGTGCCTGGAGTGTACTGGGACAGGGCATGGATACGCAGTATTTT. It specifies CAWSVLGQGMDTQYF.

The genes are TRBV19 and TRBJ1-1, with TRBD1 identical over 7 bases. The V and J ends lost 5 bases and 1 base, in that order; junction bases with no gene match: 7. Per germline, CDR1 LNHDA and CDR2 SQIVND (reference sequence). The CDR3 length is 15 residues. CDR3 protein: CASSSSGTANTEAFF. CDR3 in DNA: TGTGCCAGTAGTTCGTCCGGGACAGCGAACACTGAAGCTTTCTTT.